Following are 3 T cell receptor beta chains from one sample sequenced in a study of beta chain features in type 1 diabetes. Regarding the study as a whole: Among all four CD4+ subsets, Type 1 diabetes patients had TCRB CDR3s that were moderately but significantly shorter.

Every bit of the isolated RNA underwent reverse transcription, so sequencing read expressed TCRB transcripts. TCRdb's table, derived via immunoSEQ multiplex PCR, lists solely in-frame clones and lacks some. This sample yields 630,000 or so clones, of which more than 13% are seen a single time; around 0.04% belongs to the top ten. No antigens are known for them. The source material was naive CD4+ T cells from blood. The receptors come from a man aged 18 to 35 with type 1 diabetes.

This clone was picked up a small number of times. The V call is TRBV5-1, the J call TRBJ2-1, with D possibly TRBD2 on 6 matching bases. This CDR3 has 13 residues. Germline CDR1 and CDR2: SGHRS and YFSETQ. V lost 3 bases and J 6 bases, leaving 10 bases between the germline ends. DNA for the CDR3: TGCGCCAGCAGCTACGGACTACTCAATGAGCAGTTCTTC. Translating gives CASSYGLLNEQFF.

The chain has TRBV19 and TRBJ2-5, with TRBD2 identical over 7 bases. The V gene's germline CDR1 is LNHDA and CDR2 SQIVND (reference sequence). There are 14 residues in the CDR3. The V and J ends lost 5 bases and 1 base, in that order; junction bases with no gene match: 4. The CDR3 spells CASSGERGQETQYF. CDR3 bases: TGTGCCAGTAGTGGGGAGCGGGGCCAAGAGACCCAGTACTTC.

This clone appeared a few times. The chain links TRBV13 to TRBJ1-4, with 8 bases lining up with TRBD1. Germline lookup yields CDR1 PRHDT and CDR2 FYEKMQ (reference sequence). Losses at the gene ends were 5 bases for V and 5 bases for J; bases not matched to a gene: 16. The CDR3 covers 18 residues. CDR3 amino acids: CASSRPLTSGGSNEKLFF. The CDR3 region has the DNA TGTGCCAGCAGCCGACCGCTCACCTCAGGGGGCTCCAATGAAAAACTGTTTTTT.